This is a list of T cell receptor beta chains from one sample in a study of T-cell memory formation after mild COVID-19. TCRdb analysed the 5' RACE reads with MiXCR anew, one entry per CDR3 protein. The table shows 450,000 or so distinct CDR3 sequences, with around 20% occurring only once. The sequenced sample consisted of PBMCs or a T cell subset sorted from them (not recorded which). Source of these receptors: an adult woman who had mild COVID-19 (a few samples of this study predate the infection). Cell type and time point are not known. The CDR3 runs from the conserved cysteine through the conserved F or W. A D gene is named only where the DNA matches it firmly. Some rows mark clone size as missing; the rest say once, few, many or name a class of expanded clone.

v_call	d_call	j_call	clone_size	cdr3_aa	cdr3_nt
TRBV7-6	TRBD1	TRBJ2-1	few	CASSLILRDREHNEQFF	TGTGCCAGCAGCTTGATCCTCCGGGACAGGGAACACAATGAGCAGTTCTTC
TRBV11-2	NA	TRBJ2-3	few	CASCKADGDTQYF	TGTGCCAGCTGTAAGGCCGACGGGGATACGCAGTATTTT
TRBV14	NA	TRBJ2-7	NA	CASSLDRLYEQYF	TGTGCCAGCAGCTTAGACAGGCTCTACGAGCAGTACTTC
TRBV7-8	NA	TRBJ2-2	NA	CASSLDRVVTGELFF	TGTGCCAGCAGCTTAGACAGGGTGGTCACCGGGGAGCTGTTTTTT
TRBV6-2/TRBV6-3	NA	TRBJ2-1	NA	CAVQGRGALGNEQFF	TGTGCCGTACAAGGACGGGGGGCCCTCGGGAATGAGCAGTTCTTC
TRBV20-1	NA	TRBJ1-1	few	CSAGPYGVDTEAFF	TGCAGTGCTGGACCTTATGGGGTGGACACTGAAGCTTTCTTT
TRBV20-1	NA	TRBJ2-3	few	CSPLQGGTDTQYF	TGCAGTCCCCTACAGGGAGGGACAGATACGCAGTATTTT
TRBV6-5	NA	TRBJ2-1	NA	CASSYDLYNEQFF	TGTGCCAGCAGTTACGACTTGTACAATGAGCAGTTCTTC
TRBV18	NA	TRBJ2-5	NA	CASSPPLQETQYF	TGTGCCAGCTCACCACCCCTCCAAGAGACCCAGTACTTC
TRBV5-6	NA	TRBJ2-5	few	CASSSRQGQETQYF	TGTGCCAGCAGCTCTCGGCAGGGCCAAGAGACCCAGTACTTC
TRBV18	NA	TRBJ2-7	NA	CASSPATREQYF	TGTGCCAGCTCACCTGCGACGCGCGAGCAGTACTTC
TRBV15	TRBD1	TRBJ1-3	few	CATSSWDRGLRNTIYF	TGTGCCACCAGCAGTTGGGACAGGGGGCTTCGAAACACCATATATTTT
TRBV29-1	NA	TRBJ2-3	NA	CSVGALTDTQYF	TGCAGCGTTGGGGCGCTCACAGATACGCAGTATTTT
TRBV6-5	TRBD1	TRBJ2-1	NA	CASSYTRTGVGEQFF	TGTGCCAGCAGTTACACCAGGACAGGTGTAGGTGAGCAGTTCTTC
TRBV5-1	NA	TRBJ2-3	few	CASSLGVTESTDTQYF	TGCGCCAGCAGCTTGGGAGTGACAGAAAGCACAGATACGCAGTATTTT
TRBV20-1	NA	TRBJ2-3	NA	CSAYRSSSTDTQYF	TGCAGTGCCTACAGGTCATCCAGCACAGATACGCAGTATTTT
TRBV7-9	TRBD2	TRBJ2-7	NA	CASSSPGGPHEQYF	TGTGCCAGCAGCTCCCCGGGGGGGCCCCACGAGCAGTACTTC
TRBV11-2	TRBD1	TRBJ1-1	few	CASSLGGTGKAFF	TGTGCCAGCAGCTTAGGGGGGACAGGGAAAGCTTTCTTT
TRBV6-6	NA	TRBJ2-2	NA	CASSYPPEGGDRSRGELFF	TGTGCCAGCAGTTACCCCCCCGAGGGAGGGGACAGGAGCCGCGGGGAGCTGTTTTTT
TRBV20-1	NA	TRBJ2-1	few	CSAGDPSGSYNEQFF	TGCAGTGCCGGAGACCCTTCGGGTTCCTACAATGAGCAGTTCTTC
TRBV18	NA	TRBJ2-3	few	CASSSRSGGIDTQYF	TGTGCCAGCTCATCCCGTTCCGGTGGAATCGATACGCAGTATTTT
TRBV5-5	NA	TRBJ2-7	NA	CASSQGTLGAEQYF	TGTGCCAGCAGCCAGGGGACATTGGGTGCCGAGCAGTACTTC
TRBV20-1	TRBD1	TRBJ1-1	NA	CSARTGTNTEAFF	TGCAGTGCCCGGACAGGGACGAACACTGAAGCTTTCTTT
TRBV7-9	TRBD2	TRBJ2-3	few	CASSPRGESTDTQYF	TGTGCCAGCAGCCCACGGGGGGAAAGCACAGATACGCAGTATTTT
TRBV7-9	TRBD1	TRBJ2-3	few	CASSKTGLTQYF	TGTGCCAGCAGTAAGACAGGGTTAACGCAGTATTTT
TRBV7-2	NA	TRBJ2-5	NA	CASSLDGGSTQYF	TGTGCCAGCAGCTTAGATGGTGGGAGCACCCAGTACTTC
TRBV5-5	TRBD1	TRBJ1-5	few	CASSSRTGVSNQPQHF	TGTGCCAGCAGCTCGAGGACAGGGGTTAGCAATCAGCCCCAGCATTTT